Following are 27 T cell receptor beta chains from one sample sequenced in a study of cytomegalovirus exposure and HLA in healthy donors. PCR was performed using 60 Vbeta and 13 Jbeta primers. Profiling relied on immunoSEQ multiplex PCR, and the TCRdb table lists in-frame clones only, not all of them. The profile shows 65,000 to 85,000 clones, more than 80% of them singletons. Input material: PBMCs. These receptors all stem from a woman aged 25 to 39 in good health and CMV-seronegative.

The chain couples TRBV30 to TRBJ1-2; D is unresolved. Per the germline V gene, CDR1 is GTSNPN and CDR2 is SVGIG (reference sequence). The CDR3 spans 13 residues. Trimming took 6 bases from V and 0 from J, leaving 11 bases between them. In DNA form, the CDR3 reads TGTGCCTGTTTGGCTGCAGCTAACTATGGCTACACCTTC. As protein: CACLAAANYGYTF.

About this clone itself: The junction does not match germline at one end; this may be a read error. In the same sample, other DNA sequences code for this CDR3. The chain uses TRBV29-1 and TRBJ1-4; 8 bases match TRBD1. The CDR3 consists of 13 residues. Germline CDR1 is SQVTM and CDR2 is ANQGSEA. CDR3 region: CSGTTGAGEKLFF. The CDR3 DNA reads as TGTAGCGGGACGACAGGGGCGGGGGAAAAACTGTTTTTT.

CDR3 DNA: TGTGCCAGCACCGGGACAGGGGAATATGGGGCCAACGTCCTGACTTTC. Its protein is CASTGTGEYGANVLTF. V is TRBV21-1 and J is TRBJ2-6; no DNA check was done on the table's D call, TRBD1. TRBV21-1 has pseudogene status. CDR3 size: 16 residues.

Points on this clone: This sample also contains other DNA sequences that code for the same CDR3. The chain uses TRBV27 and TRBJ1-1; 9 bases align to TRBD1. The CDR3 has 12 amino acids. V lost 8 bases and J lost 11; bases outside the gene matches: 9. The germline V gene encodes CDR1 MNHEY and CDR2 SMNVEV (reference sequence). The DNA of the CDR3 is TGTGCCAGCGGTAGACAGGGGGTGAAGGCTTTCTTT. Translated: CASGRQGVKAFF.

This sequence joins TRBV7-9 and TRBJ1-1; D may be TRBD1 (6 bases). This CDR3 is built from 13 residues. The V gene lost 4 bases and the J gene lost 4 bases, with 10 bases spanning the gap. The germline V gene has CDR1 SEHNR and CDR2 FQNEAQ (reference sequence). CDR3 in amino acids: CASSSQGPTEAFF. The CDR3 DNA is TGTGCCAGCAGCTCGCAGGGGCCCACTGAAGCTTTCTTT.

The chain couples TRBV19 to TRBJ2-1, with TRBD1 matching over 7 bases. V shed 7 bases and J 2 bases; nucleotides not matched to a gene: 8. The CDR3 covers 15 residues. Germline CDR1 reads LNHDA; CDR2 reads SQIVND (reference sequence). CDR3 in DNA: TGTGCCAGTACCCGGGACAGCCTTACCTACAATGAGCAGTTCTTC. This translates into CASTRDSLTYNEQFF.

The CDR3 reads CASRTSQGLHTEAFF. As DNA, the CDR3 is TGTGCCAGCAGAACCTCCCAGGGGCTACACACTGAAGCTTTCTTT. The chain combines TRBV6-1 with TRBJ1-1, with D possibly being TRBD1 (6 bases). Germline lookup yields CDR1 MNHNS and CDR2 SASEGT. Trimming took 6 bases from V and 3 from J, leaving 17 bases between them. The CDR3 length is 15 residues.

This chain links TRBV7-2 with TRBJ2-7, with 7 bases fitting TRBD2. Germline V gives CDR1 SGHTA, CDR2 FQGNSA. The CDR3 spans 16 residues. V trimming: 1 base; J trimming: 0 bases; junction bases outside the gene matches: 6. In nucleotides, the CDR3 is TGTGCCAGCAGCTTAGGGCCTAGCGGCAACTCCTACGAGCAGTACTTC. It codes for CASSLGPSGNSYEQYF.

This chain connects TRBV7-9 to TRBJ1-5; D is possibly TRBD1 (6 bases). This CDR3 spans 15 amino acids. The germline V gene has CDR1 SEHNR and CDR2 FQNEAQ (reference sequence). The germline V and J ends were trimmed by 1 base and 4 bases, with 11 bases remaining between them. CDR3 bases: TGTGCCAGCAGCTTAGAGCCAGGACAGAATCAGCCCCAGCATTTT. Translated, it gives CASSLEPGQNQPQHF.

V is TRBV5-4 and J is TRBJ2-2, with D perhaps TRBD1 (5 bases). V lost 2 bases and J lost 1, with 15 bases in between. The CDR3 contains 17 residues. Germline lookup yields CDR1 SGHNT and CDR2 YYREEE (reference sequence). CDR3 coding DNA: TGTGCCAGCAGCTTTCCCGATGAGACAGAGAACACCGGGGAGCTGTTTTTT. It codes for CASSFPDETENTGELFF.

The rearrangement uses TRBV30 and TRBJ1-2; maybe TRBD1 (5 bases). Germline V lookup: CDR1 GTSNPN, CDR2 SVGIG (reference sequence). V lost 3 bases to trimming and J lost 4 bases, with 9 bases between them. The CDR3 has 12 residues. The CDR3 DNA reads TGTGCCTGGAGGTTAACAGGCTATGGCTACACCTTC. This encodes CAWRLTGYGYTF.

The chain recombines TRBV28 with TRBJ1-5; 8 nucleotides match TRBD1. The CDR3 loop spans 14 amino acids. From germline, CDR1 is MDHEN and CDR2 SYDVKM. J was trimmed by 12 bases and V by 8 bases; bases with no gene match: 15. CDR3 DNA sequence: TGTGCCAGCCTCTTGACAGGGGCGAGCAGGAACCAGCATTTT. Its protein product is CASLLTGASRNQHF.

This sequence joins TRBV11-2 and TRBJ2-1; 7 bases line up with TRBD2. This CDR3 is 16 amino acids long. CDR1 is SGHAT and CDR2 is FQNNGV in the germline V gene. The J segment lost 2 bases and the V segment lost 4 bases, leaving 8 bases of the junction unmatched. The CDR3 DNA is TGTGCCAGCAGCTCCCTCTTGGGGAGGGCCTACAATGAGCAGTTCTTC. This encodes CASSSLLGRAYNEQFF.

This chain joins TRBV28 and TRBJ2-3; 8 nucleotides match TRBD2. Germline V gene sequence: CDR1 MDHEN, CDR2 SYDVKM. The CDR3 spans 15 residues. V was clipped by 6 bases and J by 4 bases; unmatched bases: 9. The CDR3 here is CASSLEREFSDTQYF. CDR3 DNA sequence: TGTGCCAGCAGCCTCGAGCGGGAGTTCTCAGATACGCAGTATTTT.

This rearrangement joins TRBV15 to TRBJ2-6; the D gene is possibly TRBD1 (5 bases). Trimming stripped 1 base from V and 4 bases from J, with 8 bases between. Germline V gene data show CDR1 as LNHNV and CDR2 as YYDKDF (reference sequence). This CDR3 is 15 amino acids long. The CDR3 bases are TGTGCCACCAGCAGAGGGACAACAGGGGCCAACGTCCTGACTTTC. Protein: CATSRGTTGANVLTF.

The chain carries TRBV27 and TRBJ1-5; 8 nucleotides line up with TRBD1. V dropped 0 bases and J dropped 4; count of bases not matched to a gene: 5. The CDR3 has 16 amino acids. Per germline, CDR1 MNHEY and CDR2 SMNVEV (reference sequence). CDR3 bases: TGTGCCAGCAGTTTATCCCGGACAGGGAGAAATCAGCCCCAGCATTTT. Translation: CASSLSRTGRNQPQHF.

The chain recombines TRBV29-1 with TRBJ2-3, with 9 bases fitting TRBD2. The junction had 3 bases not matched to a gene; V was cut back by 4 bases and J by 1 base. The CDR3 is 14 residues long. Germline V gene lookup returns CDR1 SQVTM and CDR2 ANQGSEA. This CDR3 is CSVGVAGGTDTQYF. The CDR3 DNA is TGCAGCGTTGGGGTAGCGGGGGGCACAGATACGCAGTATTTT.

This clone was detected only a few times. The rearrangement links TRBV28 to TRBJ1-1; D unclear. The CDR3 totals 14 residues. CDR1 MDHEN and CDR2 SYDVKM come from the germline V gene. Trimming took 5 bases from V and 0 from J, leaving 10 bases between them. The CDR3 DNA reads as TGTGCCAGCAGTCCGCCGACACTGAACACTGAAGCTTTCTTT. Encoded protein: CASSPPTLNTEAFF.

This clone has just one count. The CDR3 reads CASGEVILHNEQFF. In DNA form, the CDR3 reads TGTGCCTCCGGGGAGGTAATACTACACAATGAGCAGTTCTTC. The rearrangement uses TRBV28 and TRBJ2-1; possibly TRBD2 for D (6 bases). The germline V and J ends were trimmed by 11 bases and 5 bases, with 19 bases remaining between them. The CDR3 consists of 14 residues. Per germline, CDR1 MDHEN and CDR2 SYDVKM.

The chain links TRBV5-1 to TRBJ1-1, with TRBD1 identical over 8 bases. Germline assignment: CDR1 SGHRS and CDR2 YFSETQ. The length of the CDR3 is 13 residues. The V gene end was trimmed by 6 bases and the J gene end by 1 base; junction bases not matched to a gene: 2. The chain's CDR3 is CASMQGANTEAFF. CDR3 nucleotide sequence: TGCGCCAGCATGCAGGGGGCGAACACTGAAGCTTTCTTT. Using reference TRBV5-1 and TRBJ1-1 for the parts outside the CDR3, the full variable domain is KAGVTQTPRYLIKTRGQQVTLSCSPISGHRSVSWYQQTPGQGLQFLFEYFSETQRNKGNFPGRFSGRQFSNSRSEMNVSTLELGDSALYLCASMQGANTEAFFGQGTRLTVV.

J is TRBJ2-3 and V is TRBV5-4; 11 bases are a match to TRBD2. This CDR3 is 17 amino acids long. The junction had 7 bases not matched to a gene; V was cut back by 2 bases and J by 2 bases. CDR1 is SGHNT and CDR2 is YYREEE in the germline V gene (reference sequence). In nucleotides, the CDR3 is TGTGCCAGCAGCTTTTATTTAGCGGGAGGGATCACAGATACGCAGTATTTT. Translating gives CASSFYLAGGITDTQYF.

V and J are TRBV30 and TRBJ1-4, with 7 bases lining up with TRBD1. The CDR3 is made up of 13 amino acids. V shed 5 bases, J shed 7 bases, and the junction held 7 bases outside the gene matches. Germline assignment: CDR1 GTSNPN and CDR2 SVGIG (reference sequence). The CDR3 region has the DNA TGTGCCTGGGCCCGGGACAGAGGTGAAAAACTGTTTTTT. This sequence encodes CAWARDRGEKLFF. The full variable domain, rest sourced from reference TRBV30 and TRBJ1-4, is SQTIHQWPATLVQPVGSPLSLECTVEGTSNPNLYWYRQAAGRGLQLLFYSVGIGQISSEVPQNLSASRPQDRQFILSSKKLLLSDSGFYLCAWARDRGEKLFFGSGTQLSVL.

The chain links TRBV5-1 to TRBJ1-1, with no clear D. Trimming left V 3 bases short and J 1 base short, with 16 bases between. From germline, CDR1 is SGHRS and CDR2 YFSETQ. The CDR3 is 16 amino acids. CDR3 loop: CASSSRLGPTNTEAFF. For the CDR3, the DNA is TGCGCCAGCAGCTCCAGACTAGGCCCAACGAACACTGAAGCTTTCTTT.

V usage is TRBV11-3 and J usage is TRBJ2-7; no clear D gene. The CDR3 loop spans 15 amino acids. V dropped 2 bases and J dropped 3 bases, with 14 bases sitting between them. Germline V gene sequence: CDR1 SGHNT, CDR2 YENEEA. The CDR3 region has the DNA TGTGCCAGCAGCTTACGACCCAGCCTAGGCTACGAGCAGTACTTC. This sequence encodes CASSLRPSLGYEQYF.

This rearrangement joins TRBV28 to TRBJ1-3; D remains ambiguous. Germline V CDR1 and CDR2: MDHEN, SYDVKM. Trimming removed 1 base from V and 0 bases from J, with 13 bases in between. CDR3 length: 17 amino acids. Here the CDR3 reads CASSLSHYLSSGNTIYF. The CDR3 coding sequence is TGTGCCAGCAGTTTATCCCACTACTTAAGCTCTGGAAACACCATATATTTT.

This clone showed up just once. The rearrangement links TRBV4-3 to TRBJ1-2; the D gene is possibly TRBD1 (6 bases). Trimming stripped 0 bases from V and 5 bases from J, with 10 bases between. This CDR3 contains 14 residues. CDR1 LGHNA and CDR2 YSLEER come from the germline V gene. CDR3 sequence: CASSQDAGAYGYTF. For the CDR3, the DNA is TGCGCCAGCAGCCAAGACGCGGGGGCATATGGCTACACCTTC.

This chain joins TRBV21-1 and TRBJ1-1; the D call in the table, TRBD1, was not verified against the DNA. TRBV21-1 is reported as a pseudogene. This CDR3 is built from 15 residues. The CDR3 nucleotides read TGTGCCAGCAGCAAGGCCGATAAGGGGTACACTGAAGCTTTCTTT. Translation: CASSKADKGYTEAFF.